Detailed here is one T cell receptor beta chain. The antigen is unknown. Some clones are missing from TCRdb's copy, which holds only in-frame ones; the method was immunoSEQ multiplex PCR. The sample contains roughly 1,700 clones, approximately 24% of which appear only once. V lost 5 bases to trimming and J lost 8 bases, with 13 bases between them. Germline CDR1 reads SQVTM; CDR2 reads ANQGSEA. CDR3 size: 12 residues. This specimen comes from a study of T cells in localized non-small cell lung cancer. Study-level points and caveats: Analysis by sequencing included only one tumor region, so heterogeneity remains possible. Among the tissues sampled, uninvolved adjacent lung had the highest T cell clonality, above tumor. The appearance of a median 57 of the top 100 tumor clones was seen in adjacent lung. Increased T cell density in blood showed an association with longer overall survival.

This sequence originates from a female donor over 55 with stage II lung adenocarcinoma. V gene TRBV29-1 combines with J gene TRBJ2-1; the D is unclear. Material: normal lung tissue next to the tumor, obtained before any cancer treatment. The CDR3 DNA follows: TGCAGCGTTTCAGCGTCCCGTGATGAGCAGTTCTTC. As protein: CSVSASRDEQFF.